This T cell receptor (beta chain) was captured by sequencing in a study of T cells in Graves' hyperthyroidism and ophthalmopathy. Study details: Blood was drawn when the patient was first diagnosed and still untreated. Study-wide points: Researchers found most expanded thyroid clonotypes above 0.001 in blood as well.

Diagnoses used clinical symptoms, serum thyroxine and TRAb, thyroid ultrasound and orbital computed tomography. Cells are PBMCs isolated from around 9.4 ml of fresh blood. The germline V and J ends were trimmed by 3 bases and 5 bases, with 4 bases remaining between them. The CDR3 consists of 10 residues. CDR1 is DFQATT, CDR2 SNEGSKA, per germline (reference sequence). This clonotype was observed at least ten times. The target antigen is unknown. RNA transcripts yielded amplified TCR beta CDR3 regions. With the HTBI primer set, the TCR CDR3 went through a first round of RT-PCR. TCRdb ran MiXCR on the multiplex PCR reads and lists one entry per CDR3 protein. Of about 380,000 distinct CDR3 sequences listed, less than 15% were seen once; the top ten hold more than 20%.

J is TRBJ2-5 and V is TRBV20-1; D gene ambiguous. The source material was blood. The receptor was isolated from a man aged 30 to 45 with Graves' hyperthyroidism that later progressed to Graves' ophthalmopathy. The CDR3 here is CSARRETQYF. The DNA of the CDR3 is TGCAGTGCTAGGAGGGAGACCCAGTACTTC.